The clone carrying this T cell receptor (beta chain) was counted at least ten times. Its antigen is unknown. The record originates from a study of shared clonotypes between healthy human individuals. Germline-derived CDR1 and CDR2 are LNHDA and SQIVND (reference sequence). CDR3 length: 15 amino acids. V lost 4 bases to trimming and J lost 7 bases; unmatched junction nucleotides: 7. Whole-study results and caveats: Depth of sequencing was expected to influence donor clonotype sharing.

Over several immunoSEQ plates, each subset's genomic DNA was distributed in even portions. Sequencing was performed with immunoSEQ multiplex PCR; in TCRdb, only in-frame clones are kept and a portion is missing. The sample lists about 490,000 clones, 75% to 85% occurring once. The chain couples TRBV19 to TRBJ1-4; 9 positions agree with TRBD1. The clonotype was recovered from a woman aged 40 to 50 in good health. Some clones in this sample may be carry-over from other donors' samples. The sequenced material came from PBMCs. The CDR3 here is CASSTLQGASEKLFF. CDR3 nucleotides: TGTGCCAGTAGTACCCTACAGGGGGCGAGTGAAAAACTGTTTTTT.